This TCR beta chain emerged from a study of blood T cell repertoires in COVID-19. Original processing notes: Scientists estimated how many nucleated cells there were by amplifying reference gene primers. Assay: immunoSEQ multiplex PCR; the TCRdb copy retains only in-frame clones and omits some. Clone size and the V and J calls come from that table; the DNA yielded D and trimming. This table holds about 89,000 clones, about 85% found once. CDR1 and CDR2 (germline): SGHTA, FQGTGA. There are 15 residues in the CDR3. The V gene end was trimmed by 5 bases and the J gene end by 5 bases; junction bases not matched to a gene: 10.

The TCR originated in an elderly woman with acute or convalescent COVID-19. J is TRBJ2-5 and V is TRBV7-3; 8 nucleotides align to TRBD2. The sample comprised peripheral blood. The CDR3 DNA follows: TGTGCCAGCAGCGCCGGACTAGCAGACGGGGAGACCCAGTACTTC. This gives the protein CASSAGLADGETQYF.